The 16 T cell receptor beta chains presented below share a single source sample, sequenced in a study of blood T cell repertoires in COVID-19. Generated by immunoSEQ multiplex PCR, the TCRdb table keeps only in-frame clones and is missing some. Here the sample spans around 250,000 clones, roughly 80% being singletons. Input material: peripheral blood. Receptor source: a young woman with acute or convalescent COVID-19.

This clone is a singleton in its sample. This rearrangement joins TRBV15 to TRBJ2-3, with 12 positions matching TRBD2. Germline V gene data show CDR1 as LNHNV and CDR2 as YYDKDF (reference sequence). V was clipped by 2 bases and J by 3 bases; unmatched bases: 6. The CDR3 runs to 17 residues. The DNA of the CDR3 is TGTGCCACCAGCAGAAGACTAGCGGGAGATCGTACAGATACGCAGTATTTT. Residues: CATSRRLAGDRTDTQYF.

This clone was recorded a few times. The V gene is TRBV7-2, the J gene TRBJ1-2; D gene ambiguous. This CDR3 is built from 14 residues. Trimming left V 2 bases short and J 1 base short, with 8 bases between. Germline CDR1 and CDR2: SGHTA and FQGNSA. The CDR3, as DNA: TGTGCCAGCAGCTTATACGCAGATAACTATGGCTACACCTTC. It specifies CASSLYADNYGYTF.

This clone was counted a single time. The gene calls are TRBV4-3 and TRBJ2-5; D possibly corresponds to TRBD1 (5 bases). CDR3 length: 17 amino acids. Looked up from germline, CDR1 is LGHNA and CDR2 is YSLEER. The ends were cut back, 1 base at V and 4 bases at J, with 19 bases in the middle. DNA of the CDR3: TGCGCCAGCAGCCAAGTCATAGGTATAGGGGAACGAGAGACCCAGTACTTC. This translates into CASSQVIGIGERETQYF.

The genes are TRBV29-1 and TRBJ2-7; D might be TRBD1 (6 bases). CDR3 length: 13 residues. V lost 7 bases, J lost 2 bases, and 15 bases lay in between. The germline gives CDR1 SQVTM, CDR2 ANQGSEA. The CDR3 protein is CSGGRGLAYEQYF. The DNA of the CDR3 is TGCAGCGGGGGGCGCGGGCTAGCCTACGAGCAGTACTTC.

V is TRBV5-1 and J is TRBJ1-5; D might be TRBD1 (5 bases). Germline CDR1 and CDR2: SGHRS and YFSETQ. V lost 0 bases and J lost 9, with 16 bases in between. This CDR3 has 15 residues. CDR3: CASSLEDPGRGPQHF. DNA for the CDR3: TGCGCCAGCAGCTTGGAGGATCCGGGGAGGGGGCCCCAGCATTTT.

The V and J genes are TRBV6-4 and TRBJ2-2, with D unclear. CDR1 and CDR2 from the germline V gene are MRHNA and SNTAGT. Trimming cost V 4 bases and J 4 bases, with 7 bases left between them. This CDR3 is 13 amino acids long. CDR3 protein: CASSALSTGELFF. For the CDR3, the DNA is TGTGCCAGCAGTGCTCTGAGCACCGGGGAGCTGTTTTTT.

CDR3 DNA: TGCAGCGTTGAAGCCCGGGACTCCATTTCCTACAATGAGCAGTTCTTC. It translates to CSVEARDSISYNEQFF. The chain carries TRBV29-1 and TRBJ2-1, with TRBD2 as a possible D gene (6 bases). Germline V gene sequence: CDR1 SQVTM, CDR2 ANQGSEA. The V end lost 1 base, the J end lost 1 base, and 14 bases lay between the germline ends. CDR3 size: 16 residues.

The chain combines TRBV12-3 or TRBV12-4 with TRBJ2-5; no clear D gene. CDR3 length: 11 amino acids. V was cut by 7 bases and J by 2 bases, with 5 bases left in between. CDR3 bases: TGTGCCAGCAAGACTCAAGAGACCCAGTACTTC. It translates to CASKTQETQYF.

For the CDR3, the DNA is TGTGCCATCCGGGACAGATACAATGAGCAGTTCTTC. Translated: CAIRDRYNEQFF. J is TRBJ2-1 and V is TRBV24-1; 7 bases line up with TRBD1. Germline CDR1 is KGHDR and CDR2 is SFDVKD. With 11 bases clipped from V and 4 bases from J, the junction kept 4 bases outside the gene matches. CDR3 size: 12 residues.

The CDR3 spells CASSEGPNTEAFF. DNA of the CDR3: TGTGCCAGCAGTGAGGGCCCGAACACTGAAGCTTTCTTT. The chain joins TRBV6-4 to TRBJ1-1; no definite D call. This CDR3 spans 13 amino acids. V shed 3 bases and J shed 1 base, with 6 bases lying between them. The V gene's germline CDR1 is MRHNA and CDR2 SNTAGT.

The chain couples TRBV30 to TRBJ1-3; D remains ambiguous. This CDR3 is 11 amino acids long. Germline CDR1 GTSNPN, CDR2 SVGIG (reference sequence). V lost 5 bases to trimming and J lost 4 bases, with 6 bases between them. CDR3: CAWGLGNTIYF. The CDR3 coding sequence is TGTGCCTGGGGTTTAGGAAACACCATATATTTT.

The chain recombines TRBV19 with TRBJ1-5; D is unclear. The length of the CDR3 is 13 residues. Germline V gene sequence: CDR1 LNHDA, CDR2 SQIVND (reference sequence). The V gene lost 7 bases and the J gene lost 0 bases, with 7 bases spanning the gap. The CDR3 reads CASTGASNQPQHF. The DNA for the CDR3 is TGTGCCAGTACGGGTGCTAGCAATCAGCCCCAGCATTTT.

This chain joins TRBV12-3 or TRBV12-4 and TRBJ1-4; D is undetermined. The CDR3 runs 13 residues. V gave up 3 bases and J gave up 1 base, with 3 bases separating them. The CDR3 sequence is CASSFRTNEKLFF. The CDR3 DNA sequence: TGTGCCAGCAGTTTTCGAACTAATGAAAAACTGTTTTTT.

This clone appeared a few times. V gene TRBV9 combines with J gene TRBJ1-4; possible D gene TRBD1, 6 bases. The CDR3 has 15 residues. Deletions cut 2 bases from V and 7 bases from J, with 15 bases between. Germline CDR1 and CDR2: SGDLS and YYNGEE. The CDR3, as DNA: TGTGCCAGCAGCGTGTCCGGACAGTATGGTGAAAAACTGTTTTTT. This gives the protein CASSVSGQYGEKLFF.

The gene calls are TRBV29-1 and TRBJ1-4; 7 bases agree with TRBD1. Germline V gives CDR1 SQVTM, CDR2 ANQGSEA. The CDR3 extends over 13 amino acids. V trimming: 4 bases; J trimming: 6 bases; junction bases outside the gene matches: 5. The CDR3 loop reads CSVADRDYEKLFF. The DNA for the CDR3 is TGCAGCGTTGCCGACAGGGACTATGAAAAACTGTTTTTT.

CDR3: CASSLLGFRSDSLGYNEQFF. CDR3 bases: TGTGCCAGCAGTTTATTAGGCTTCCGGTCCGACAGCCTGGGCTACAATGAGCAGTTCTTC. The chain links TRBV28 to TRBJ2-1; a weak D match, TRBD1 (5 bases). CDR3 length: 20 residues. The germline V and J ends were trimmed by 1 base and 3 bases, with 25 bases remaining between them. Germline CDR1 reads MDHEN; CDR2 reads SYDVKM.